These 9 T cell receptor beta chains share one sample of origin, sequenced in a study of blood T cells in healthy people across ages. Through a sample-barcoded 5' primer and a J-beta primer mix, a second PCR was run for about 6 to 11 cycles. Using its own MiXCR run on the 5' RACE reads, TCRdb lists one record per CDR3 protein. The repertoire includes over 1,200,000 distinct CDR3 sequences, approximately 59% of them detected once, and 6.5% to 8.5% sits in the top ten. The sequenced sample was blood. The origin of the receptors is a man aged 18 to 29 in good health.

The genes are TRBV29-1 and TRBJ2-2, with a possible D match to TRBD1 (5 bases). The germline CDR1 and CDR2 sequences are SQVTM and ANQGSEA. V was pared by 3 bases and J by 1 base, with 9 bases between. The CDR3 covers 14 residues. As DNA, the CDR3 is TGCAGCGTTGATCTTGGACAGAACACCGGGGAGCTGTTTTTT. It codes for CSVDLGQNTGELFF.

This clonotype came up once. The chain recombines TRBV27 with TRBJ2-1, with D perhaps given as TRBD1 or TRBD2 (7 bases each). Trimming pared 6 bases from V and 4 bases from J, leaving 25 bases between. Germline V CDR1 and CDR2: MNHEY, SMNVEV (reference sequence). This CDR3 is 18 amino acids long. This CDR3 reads CASSPGGGALSQYNEQFF. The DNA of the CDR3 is TGTGCCAGCAGCCCAGGGGGGGGGGCTCTGTCTCAATACAATGAGCAGTTCTTC.

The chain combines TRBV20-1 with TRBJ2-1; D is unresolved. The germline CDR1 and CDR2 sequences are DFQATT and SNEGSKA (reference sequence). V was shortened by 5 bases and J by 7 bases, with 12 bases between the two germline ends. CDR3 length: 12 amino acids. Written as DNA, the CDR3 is TGCAGTGCTCCGTCCTCTGGGAATGAGCAGTTCTTC. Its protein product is CSAPSSGNEQFF.

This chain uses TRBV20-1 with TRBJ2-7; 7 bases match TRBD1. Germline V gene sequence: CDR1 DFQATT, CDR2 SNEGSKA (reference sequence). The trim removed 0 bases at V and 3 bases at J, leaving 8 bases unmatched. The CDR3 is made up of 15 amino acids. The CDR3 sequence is CSARDGTEVFYEQYF. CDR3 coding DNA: TGCAGTGCTAGAGACGGGACAGAGGTATTCTACGAGCAGTACTTC.

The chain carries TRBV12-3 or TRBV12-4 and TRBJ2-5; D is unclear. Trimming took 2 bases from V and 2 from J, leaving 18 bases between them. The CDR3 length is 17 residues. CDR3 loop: CASSLKRGSSRQETQYF. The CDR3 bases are TGTGCCAGCAGTTTAAAGCGTGGGTCAAGTCGTCAAGAGACCCAGTACTTC.

The CDR3 coding sequence is TGCGCCAGCAGCTCCGAGACAGGGGAAGGGAACATTCAGTACTTC. Its translation is CASSSETGEGNIQYF. The rearrangement joins TRBV5-1 to TRBJ2-7; the match to TRBD1 covers 8 bases. The DNA end lines up better with TRBJ2-4; the J call may be wrong. Germline loops: CDR1 SGHRS, CDR2 YFSETQ. The CDR3 spans 15 residues.

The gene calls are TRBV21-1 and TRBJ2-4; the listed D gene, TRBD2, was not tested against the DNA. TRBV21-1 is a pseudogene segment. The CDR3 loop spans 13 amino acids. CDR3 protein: CASAGGTKNIQYF. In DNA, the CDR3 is TGTGCCAGCGCGGGGGGGACCAAAAACATTCAGTACTTC.

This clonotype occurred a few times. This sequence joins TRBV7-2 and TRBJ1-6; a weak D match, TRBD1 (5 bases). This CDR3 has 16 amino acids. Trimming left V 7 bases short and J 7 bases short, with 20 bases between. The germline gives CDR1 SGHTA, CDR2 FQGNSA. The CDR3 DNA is TGTGCCAGCACCCCTTTGGTGGGAGGGACCAATTCACCCCTCCACTTT. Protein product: CASTPLVGGTNSPLHF. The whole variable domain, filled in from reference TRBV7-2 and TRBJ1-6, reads GAGVSQSPSNKVTEKGKDVELRCDPISGHTALYWYRQSLGQGLEFLIYFQGNSAPDKSGLPSDRFSAERTGGSVSTLTIQRTQQEDSAVYLCASTPLVGGTNSPLHFGNGTRLTVT.

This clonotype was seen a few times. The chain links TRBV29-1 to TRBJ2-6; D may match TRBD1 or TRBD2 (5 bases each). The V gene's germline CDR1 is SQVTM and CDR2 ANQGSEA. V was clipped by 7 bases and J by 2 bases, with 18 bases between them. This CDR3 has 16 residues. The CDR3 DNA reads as TGCAGCGCATGGGACCCTAGATCTACTGGGGCCAACGTCCTGACTTTC. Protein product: CSAWDPRSTGANVLTF.